This is a list of T cell receptor beta chains from one sample in a study of blood T cell repertoires in COVID-19. Profiling relied on immunoSEQ multiplex PCR, and the TCRdb table lists in-frame clones only, not all of them. The repertoire holds about 210,000 clones, roughly 86% seen once, with 9% to 12% in the top ten. The sequencing input was PBMCs or T cells enriched from blood (not recorded which). Receptors originate from a man aged 18 to 35 with acute COVID-19. CDR3s include the opening cysteine and the closing phenylalanine or tryptophan. A D gene is named only where the DNA matches it firmly. A row's size may be missing; if present it is once, few, many or a size class.

TRBD2	TRBJ2-2	TRBV28	.	CASSSAGTSGRAGGELFF	TGTGCCAGCAGTTCCGCCGGGACTAGCGGGAGGGCAGGCGGGGAGCTGTTTTTT
TRBD2	TRBJ2-5	TRBV27	.	CASSTYLIGTSRETQYF	TGTGCCAGCAGTACCTATCTGATTGGGACTAGCCGAGAGACCCAGTACTTC
.	TRBJ2-1	TRBV5-1	once	CASSLVVGGLSYNEQFF	TGCGCCAGCAGCTTAGTGGTTGGGGGGTTATCCTACAATGAGCAGTTCTTC
TRBD2	TRBJ2-7	TRBV4-1	.	CASSQEERESSYEQYF	TGCGCCAGCAGCCAAGAGGAGCGGGAGAGCTCCTACGAGCAGTACTTC
.	TRBJ2-5	TRBV20-1	.	CSAIDSGQETQYF	TGCAGTGCTATTGACAGTGGCCAAGAGACCCAGTACTTC
TRBD1	TRBJ2-7	TRBV5-1	.	CASSSQGYEQYF	TGCGCCAGCAGCTCACAGGGGTACGAGCAGTACTTC
.	TRBJ2-7	TRBV5-6	.	CASSSPTYEQYF	TGTGCCAGCAGCTCCCCCACCTACGAGCAGTACTTC
.	TRBJ1-5	TRBV19	.	CASSILLLQPNQPQHF	TGTGCCAGTAGTATTCTTTTGTTACAGCCGAATCAGCCCCAGCATTTT
TRBD1	TRBJ1-5	TRBV7-9	.	CASSSGQAQPQHF	TGTGCCAGCAGCTCCGGACAGGCTCAGCCCCAGCATTTT
.	TRBJ1-6	TRBV4-3	.	CASSQDFGGLNSPLHF	TGCGCCAGCAGCCAAGATTTTGGCGGCCTCAATTCACCCCTCCACTTT
.	TRBJ1-1	TRBV3-1/TRBV3-2	.	CASSQGQLEAFF	TGTGCCAGCAGCCAAGGACAGCTCGAAGCTTTCTTT
.	TRBJ1-5	TRBV19	once	CASSSPYRDEGNQPQHF	TGTGCCAGTAGTAGCCCTTACAGGGACGAGGGCAATCAGCCCCAGCATTTT
TRBD2	TRBJ2-2	TRBV4-1	.	CASSHLAGATGELFF	TGCGCCAGCAGCCATTTAGCGGGAGCTACCGGGGAGCTGTTTTTT
TRBD2	TRBJ2-1	TRBV7-3	.	CASSLLSGRSYNEQFF	TGTGCCAGCAGCCTGCTTAGCGGGAGGTCCTACAATGAGCAGTTCTTC
.	TRBJ1-1	TRBV5-6	.	CASSSYGEAFF	TGTGCCAGCAGCTCTTACGGTGAAGCTTTCTTT
TRBD1	TRBJ1-1	TRBV13	.	CASSPVGRGRTEAFF	TGTGCCAGCAGCCCCGTTGGCAGGGGGCGGACTGAAGCTTTCTTT
.	TRBJ1-5	TRBV19	.	CASSTGLGQPQHF	TGTGCCAGTAGTACAGGGTTGGGGCAGCCCCAGCATTTT
.	TRBJ2-5	TRBV7-2	.	CASSYSAVPQETQYF	TGTGCCAGCAGCTACTCGGCGGTCCCCCAAGAGACCCAGTACTTC
.	TRBJ2-3	TRBV5-1	.	CASSPPGSTDTQYF	TGCGCCAGCAGCCCCCCGGGAAGCACAGATACGCAGTATTTT
TRBD2	TRBJ2-7	TRBV24-1	few	CATSDPGTSGSSGEQYF	TGTGCCACCAGTGATCCCGGGACTAGCGGCAGCTCGGGAGAGCAGTACTTC
TRBD1	TRBJ2-7	TRBV6-1	.	CASSARDRGYSYEQYF	TGTGCCAGCAGTGCCCGGGACAGGGGGTACTCCTACGAGCAGTACTTC
.	TRBJ1-2	TRBV5-1	.	CASSFDGENYGYTF	TGCGCCAGCAGCTTCGACGGAGAAAACTATGGCTACACCTTC
.	TRBJ1-2	TRBV28	.	CASSSPTTGYNGYTF	TGTGCCAGCAGTTCCCCCACGACAGGTTACAATGGCTACACCTTC
.	TRBJ1-1	TRBV5-5	.	CASSLAGDAVDTEAFF	TGTGCCAGCAGCTTGGCGGGGGACGCCGTCGACACTGAAGCTTTCTTT
.	TRBJ2-7	TRBV28	.	CASSFVGVYEQYF	TGTGCCAGCAGTTTTGTGGGAGTCTACGAGCAGTACTTC
.	TRBJ1-3	TRBV24-1	once	CATSDGSSGNTIYF	TGTGCCACCAGTGACGGGAGCTCTGGAAACACCATATATTTT
.	TRBJ1-1	TRBV19	.	CASSIVGLNTEAFF	TGTGCCAGTAGTATTGTGGGCCTGAACACTGAAGCTTTCTTT
.	TRBJ1-5	TRBV18	.	CASSPRGRDEPQHF	TGTGCCAGCTCACCACGGGGCAGGGATGAGCCCCAGCATTTT
.	TRBJ2-3	TRBV7-2	few	CASSSYQKTGNTQYF	TGTGCCAGCAGCTCCTACCAAAAAACAGGGAATACGCAGTATTTT